The rows below give T cell receptor beta chains drawn from one sample of a study of T-cell memory formation after mild COVID-19. MiXCR, run by TCRdb on the 5' RACE reads, gives a single entry per CDR3 protein. The sample includes more than 350,000 distinct CDR3 sequences, roughly 15% seen only once; the top ten take about a fifth. The source material was PBMCs or a T cell subset sorted from them (not recorded which). These receptors all stem from a man aged 18 to 35 who had mild COVID-19 (a few samples of this study predate the infection). Cell type and time point are not known. CDR3s include the opening cysteine and the closing phenylalanine or tryptophan. D genes are given only for firm matches. The listing skips clone size in some rows; elsewhere it reads once, few, many or a size class.

TRBD1 | TRBJ2-5 | TRBV6-5 | few | TGTGCCAGCAGTCCGCCAGGGGGCTGGGGAGAGACCCAGTACTTC | CASSPPGGWGETQYF
TRBD1 | TRBJ2-1 | TRBV28 | - | TGTGCCAGCAGGCCTACCGTCGGGACAGCCTCCTACAATGAGCAGTTCTTC | CASRPTVGTASYNEQFF
- | TRBJ1-1 | TRBV20-1 | many | TGCAGTGGGCTGGGAACTGAAGCTTTCTTT | CSGLGTEAFF
- | TRBJ2-5 | TRBV5-1 | many | TGCGCCAGCAGCTTGGGGGAAGAGACCCAGTACTTC | CASSLGEETQYF
- | TRBJ2-5 | TRBV12-3/TRBV12-4 | few | TGTGCCAGCAGACCGGGGGAGTACCAAGAGACCCAGTACTTC | CASRPGEYQETQYF
TRBD2 | TRBJ2-3 | TRBV12-3/TRBV12-4 | - | TGTGCCAGCAGTTTATTCCTAGCGGAGTCAGATACGCAGTATTTT | CASSLFLAESDTQYF
- | TRBJ2-5 | TRBV3-1 | few | TGTGCCAGCAGCCAAGAAGCAGGGGTTTGGGAGACCCAGTACTTC | CASSQEAGVWETQYF
- | TRBJ2-1 | TRBV7-3 | - | TGTGCCAGCAGCTCCTTTAGCGGTGAGCAGTTCTTC | CASSSFSGEQFF
TRBD2 | TRBJ2-5 | TRBV11-2 | - | TGTGCCAGCAGCTCCACTAGCGGGGGACGGCTGGAGACCCAGTACTTC | CASSSTSGGRLETQYF
- | TRBJ2-7 | TRBV10-3 | few | TGTGCCATCAGTGAGGGGCAGATATACGAGCAGTACTTC | CAISEGQIYEQYF
- | TRBJ1-1 | TRBV5-1 | - | TGCGCCAGCAGCCGCGGTTGGGGGAACACTGAAGCTTTCTTT | CASSRGWGNTEAFF
- | TRBJ2-3 | TRBV3-1 | many | TGTGCCAGCAGCCAAGAGTCGGCTAGCACAGATACGCAGTATTTT | CASSQESASTDTQYF
- | TRBJ1-5 | TRBV7-2 | few | TGTGCCAGCAGCCCGTACAGGGAGGGTCAGCCCCAGCATTTT | CASSPYREGQPQHF
- | TRBJ2-5 | TRBV29-1 | few | TGCAGCGTGGGAGGGGGACGCCAAGAGACCCAGTACTTC | CSVGGGRQETQYF
- | TRBJ2-7 | TRBV5-1 | - | TGCGCCAGCAGCTTGAGGGAAACCCCCTACGAGCAGTACTTC | CASSLRETPYEQYF
- | TRBJ2-7 | TRBV6-6 | - | TGTGCCAGCAGGAAGGGACTGCCCTACGAGCAGTACTTC | CASRKGLPYEQYF
TRBD2 | TRBJ2-1 | TRBV5-1 | many | TGCGCCAGCTTCCTGACGGGGGGAAGTGAGCAGTTCTTC | CASFLTGGSEQFF
- | TRBJ2-5 | TRBV4-3 | - | TGCGCCAGCAGCCAAGTATGGCAGGTCCGAGAGACCCAGTACTTC | CASSQVWQVRETQYF